A selection of T cell receptor beta chains follows, all from one sample in a study of post-analysis software for immune sequencing data. TCRdb itself ran the PCR reads through MiXCR, one entry per CDR3 protein. The sample has hundreds of thousands of distinct CDR3 sequences, 59% seen once. Sequenced sample: blood. These receptors were collected from a girl aged 2-15 years with multiple sclerosis. Each CDR3 is given with its conserved first and last residue. A D gene is named only where the DNA matches it firmly. Clone sizes are given selectively: once, few, many, or a class where the clone is expanded.

cdr3_nt | cdr3_aa | j_call | d_call | cdr3_length | v_call | clone_size
TGCAGTGCTAGAGAAGGAGGGGTGGACTATGGCTACACCTTC | CSAREGGVDYGYTF | TRBJ1-2 | - | 14 | TRBV20-1 | -
TGCAGTGCTAGAGAGGCAGGCCCCTATGGCTACACCTTC | CSAREAGPYGYTF | TRBJ1-2 | - | 13 | TRBV20-1 | -
TGTGCCAGCAGCCCTCAGGGCGGGAGGCCCAATGAGCAGTTCTTC | CASSPQGGRPNEQFF | TRBJ2-1 | TRBD2 | 15 | TRBV7-3 | -
TGTGCCAGCAGTGGGACTACCGAGCAGTTCTTC | CASSGTTEQFF | TRBJ2-1 | - | 11 | TRBV25-1 | -
TGTGCCAGCAGTTTAGGACTAACCGATTTCACAGATACGCAGTATTTT | CASSLGLTDFTDTQYF | TRBJ2-3 | - | 16 | TRBV12-3/TRBV12-4 | -
TGTGCCAGCAGCCCACGACAGAGCACAGATACGCAGTATTTT | CASSPRQSTDTQYF | TRBJ2-3 | - | 14 | TRBV7-2 | -
TGTGCCAGCAGCCCCGGGGATGATTACGAGCAGTACTTC | CASSPGDDYEQYF | TRBJ2-7 | - | 13 | TRBV7-2 | -
TGCAGTGCTAACCCCCTCCCCGGGGAGACCCAGTACTTC | CSANPLPGETQYF | TRBJ2-5 | - | 13 | TRBV20-1 | few
TGTGCCAGCAGTTACTTCCTATGGGACCAGCAAGAGCAGTACTTC | CASSYFLWDQQEQYF | TRBJ2-5 | - | 15 | TRBV6-6 | -
TGTGCCAGCAGCTTGTCAGGGGCCGAGCAGTACTTC | CASSLSGAEQYF | TRBJ2-7 | - | 12 | TRBV5-6 | -
TGTGCCAGCAGCCAAGAGTGGTTAGCGGGAGGTTCCTACAATGAGCAGTTCTTC | CASSQEWLAGGSYNEQFF | TRBJ2-1 | TRBD2 | 18 | TRBV3-1 | -
TGTGCCATCAGTTCACAGGGAGAGACCCAGTACTTC | CAISSQGETQYF | TRBJ2-5 | - | 12 | TRBV10-3 | once
TGTGCCAGCAGCGTGTGGCGCGATACGCAGTATTTT | CASSVWRDTQYF | TRBJ2-3 | - | 12 | TRBV7-2 | few
TGTGCCATCAGCAGCGACAGAGGCGAGCAGTACTTC | CAISSDRGEQYF | TRBJ2-7 | - | 12 | TRBV10-3 | few
TGTGCCACCAGCAGGGCAACAGGGGCGAGGTCACCCCTCCACTTT | CATSRATGARSPLHF | TRBJ1-6 | TRBD1 | 15 | TRBV15 | -
TGCGCCAGCAGCTTGGGTGGGAGCGCCGGAGATACGCAGTATTTT | CASSLGGSAGDTQYF | TRBJ2-3 | - | 15 | TRBV5-1 | -
TGTGCCAGCAGCTTAGGACAGGGGGTCCTCAATGAGCAGTTCTTC | CASSLGQGVLNEQFF | TRBJ2-1 | TRBD1 | 15 | TRBV7-3 | -
TGTGCCATCAGTGAGGTAGACACCGAAAAGTTCTTC | CAISEVDTEKFF | TRBJ2-1 | - | 12 | TRBV10-3 | -
TGCGCCAGCAGTCCTCAAGAAGGAGGGCTGACCCAGTACTTC | CASSPQEGGLTQYF | TRBJ2-5 | - | 14 | TRBV5-1 | -
TGTGCCAGCAGTTTCGGAGAGGTTACGGACACCGGGGAGCGGTTTTTT | CASSFGEVTDTGERFF | TRBJ2-2 | - | 16 | TRBV12-3/TRBV12-4 | -
TGTGCCAGCACCCTAGGGCTCGGGGGGGGAAGCACAGATACGCAGTATTTT | CASTLGLGGGSTDTQYF | TRBJ2-3 | TRBD2 | 17 | TRBV12-3/TRBV12-4 | -
TGTGCCTGCAGTTACACCCGGAGATACAATGAGCAGTTCTTC | CACSYTRRYNEQFF | TRBJ2-1 | - | 14 | TRBV6-6 | -
TGCAGTGCTAGAGTACTAGCGGGGGGGCGGAGGGAGCAGCAGTTCTTC | CSARVLAGGRREQQFF | TRBJ2-1 | TRBD2 | 16 | TRBV20-1 | -